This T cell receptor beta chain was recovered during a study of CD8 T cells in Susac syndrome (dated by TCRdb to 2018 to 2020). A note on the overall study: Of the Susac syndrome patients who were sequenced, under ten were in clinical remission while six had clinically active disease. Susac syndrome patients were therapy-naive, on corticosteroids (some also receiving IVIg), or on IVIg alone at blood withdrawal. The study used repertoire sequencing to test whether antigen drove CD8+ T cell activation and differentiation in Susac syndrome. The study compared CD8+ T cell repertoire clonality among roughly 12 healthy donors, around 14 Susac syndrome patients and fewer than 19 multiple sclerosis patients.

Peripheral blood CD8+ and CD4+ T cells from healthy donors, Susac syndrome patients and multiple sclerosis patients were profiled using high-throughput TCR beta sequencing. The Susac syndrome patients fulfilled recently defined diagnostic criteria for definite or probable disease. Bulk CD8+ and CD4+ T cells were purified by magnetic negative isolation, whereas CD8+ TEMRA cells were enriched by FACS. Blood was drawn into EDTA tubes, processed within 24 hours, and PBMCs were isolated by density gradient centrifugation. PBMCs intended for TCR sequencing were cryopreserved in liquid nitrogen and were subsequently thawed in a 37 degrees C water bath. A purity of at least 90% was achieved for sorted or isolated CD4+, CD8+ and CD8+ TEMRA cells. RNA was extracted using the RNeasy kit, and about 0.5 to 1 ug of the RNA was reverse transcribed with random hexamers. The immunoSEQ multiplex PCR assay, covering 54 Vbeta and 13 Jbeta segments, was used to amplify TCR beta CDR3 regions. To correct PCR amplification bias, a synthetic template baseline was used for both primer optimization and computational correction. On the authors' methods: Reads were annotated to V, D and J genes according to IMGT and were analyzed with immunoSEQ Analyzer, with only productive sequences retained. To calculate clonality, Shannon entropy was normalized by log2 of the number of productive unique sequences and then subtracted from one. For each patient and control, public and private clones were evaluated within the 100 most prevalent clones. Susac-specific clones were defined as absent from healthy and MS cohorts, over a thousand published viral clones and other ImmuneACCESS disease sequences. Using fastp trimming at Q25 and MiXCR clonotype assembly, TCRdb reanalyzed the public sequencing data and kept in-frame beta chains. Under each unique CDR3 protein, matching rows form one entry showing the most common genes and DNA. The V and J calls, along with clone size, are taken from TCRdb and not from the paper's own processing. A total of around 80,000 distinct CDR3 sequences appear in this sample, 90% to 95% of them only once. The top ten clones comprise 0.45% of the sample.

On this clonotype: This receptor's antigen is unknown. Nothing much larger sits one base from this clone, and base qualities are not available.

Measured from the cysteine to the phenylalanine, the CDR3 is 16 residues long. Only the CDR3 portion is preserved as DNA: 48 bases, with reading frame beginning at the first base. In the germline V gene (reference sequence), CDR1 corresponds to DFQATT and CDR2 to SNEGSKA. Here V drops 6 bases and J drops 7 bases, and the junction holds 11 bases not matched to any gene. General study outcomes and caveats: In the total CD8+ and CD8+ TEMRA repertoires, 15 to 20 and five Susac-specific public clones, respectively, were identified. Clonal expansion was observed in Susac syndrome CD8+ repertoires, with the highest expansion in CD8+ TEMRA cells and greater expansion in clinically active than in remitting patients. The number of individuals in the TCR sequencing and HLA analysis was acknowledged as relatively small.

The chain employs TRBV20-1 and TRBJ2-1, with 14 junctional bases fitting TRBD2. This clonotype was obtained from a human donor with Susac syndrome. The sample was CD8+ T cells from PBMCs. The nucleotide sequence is TGCAGTGCCCGAGGGACTAGCGGGAGAAGAGAGAATGAGCAGTTCTTC. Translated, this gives CSARGTSGRRENEQFF.